Listed below are T cell receptor beta chains from one sample, sequenced in a study of shared clonotypes between healthy human individuals. Here immunoSEQ multiplex PCR was the method, and the copy in TCRdb shows in-frame clones only, minus some. The sample carries more than 2 million clones, roughly 96% recorded once. The sequencing input was naive CD4+ T cells sorted from blood. These receptors were collected from a man in his late teens or twenties in good health. Both conserved end residues are part of each CDR3. D genes are given only for firm matches. Where a row states a size, it is once, few, many or the class of an expanded clone; other rows omit it.

D gene: TRBD2
V gene: TRBV7-2
J gene: TRBJ2-1
clone size: once
CDR3 protein: CASSYIAGGSSEQFF
CDR3 DNA: TGTGCCAGCAGCTACATAGCGGGAGGGTCCTCAGAGCAGTTCTTC

D gene: TRBD1
V gene: TRBV5-1
J gene: TRBJ1-4
clone size: .
CDR3 protein: CATGQGPSEKLFF
CDR3 DNA: TGCGCCACCGGACAGGGTCCAAGTGAAAAACTGTTTTTT

D gene: .
V gene: TRBV19
J gene: TRBJ1-4
clone size: .
CDR3 protein: CASSPLDEKLFF
CDR3 DNA: TGTGCCAGTAGTCCCCTGGATGAAAAACTGTTTTTT

D gene: .
V gene: TRBV11-3
J gene: TRBJ2-5
clone size: .
CDR3 protein: CASSETGTPQETQYF
CDR3 DNA: TGTGCCAGCAGTGAGACCGGGACACCCCAAGAGACCCAGTACTTC

D gene: TRBD1
V gene: TRBV28
J gene: TRBJ1-1
clone size: .
CDR3 protein: CASSSYDRGVTEAFF
CDR3 DNA: TGTGCCAGCAGTTCTTACGACAGGGGGGTCACTGAAGCTTTCTTT

D gene: .
V gene: TRBV30
J gene: TRBJ1-6
clone size: .
CDR3 protein: CAWQGQINSPLHF
CDR3 DNA: TGTGCCTGGCAAGGGCAGATAAATTCACCCCTCCACTTT

D gene: TRBD1
V gene: TRBV6-5
J gene: TRBJ2-7
clone size: .
CDR3 protein: CASSYSTATGGYEQYF
CDR3 DNA: TGTGCCAGCAGTTACTCGACCGCGACAGGGGGCTACGAGCAGTACTTC

D gene: TRBD2
V gene: TRBV7-2
J gene: TRBJ2-3
clone size: once
CDR3 protein: CASSQRILSGGRTDTQYF
CDR3 DNA: TGTGCCAGCAGCCAAAGAATCCTCAGCGGGGGGCGCACAGATACGCAGTATTTT

D gene: .
V gene: TRBV5-6
J gene: TRBJ2-5
clone size: .
CDR3 protein: CASSLAGSGETQYF
CDR3 DNA: TGTGCCAGCAGCTTGGCGGGGTCGGGGGAGACCCAGTACTTC

D gene: .
V gene: TRBV30
J gene: TRBJ2-7
clone size: .
CDR3 protein: CAWSVGGRYEQYF
CDR3 DNA: TGTGCCTGGAGTGTGGGGGGGCGGTACGAGCAGTACTTC

D gene: TRBD2
V gene: TRBV29-1
J gene: TRBJ2-5
clone size: many
CDR3 protein: CSVVLAVGWYQETQYF
CDR3 DNA: TGCAGCGTTGTACTAGCGGTCGGTTGGTACCAAGAGACCCAGTACTTC

D gene: .
V gene: TRBV5-1
J gene: TRBJ2-7
clone size: .
CDR3 protein: CASSLGAYEQYF
CDR3 DNA: TGCGCCAGCAGCTTAGGTGCTTACGAGCAGTACTTC

D gene: .
V gene: TRBV5-5
J gene: TRBJ1-2
clone size: .
CDR3 protein: CASSHREGTDGYTF
CDR3 DNA: TGTGCCAGCAGCCACCGGGAGGGGACCGATGGCTACACCTTC

D gene: .
V gene: TRBV6-1
J gene: TRBJ1-3
clone size: .
CDR3 protein: CASRREGAGNTIYF
CDR3 DNA: TGTGCCAGCAGGAGAGAGGGTGCTGGAAACACCATATATTTT

D gene: TRBD1
V gene: TRBV27
J gene: TRBJ2-7
clone size: .
CDR3 protein: CASRLVGGTYEQYF
CDR3 DNA: TGTGCCAGCAGATTAGTAGGGGGCACCTACGAGCAGTACTTC

D gene: .
V gene: TRBV7-9
J gene: TRBJ2-3
clone size: .
CDR3 protein: CASSLFGLEDTQYF
CDR3 DNA: TGTGCCAGCAGCTTATTCGGATTGGAGGATACGCAGTATTTT